The clone carrying this T cell receptor (beta chain) has more than one count but fewer than ten. The antigen remains unidentified. The sample comes from a study of response to subunit inactivated influenza vaccine. Findings of the study overall: The authors suggested that every seasonal influenza vaccination recruits few new T cells.

TCRdb re-called the RT-PCR reads with MiXCR, one entry per CDR3 protein. In the table there are about 570,000 distinct CDR3 sequences, about an eighth of which are singletons. The V gene's germline CDR1 is SQVTM and CDR2 ANQGSEA. CDR3 size: 13 residues. V was clipped by 7 bases and J by 6 bases, with 16 bases between them. This sequence was found in a man aged 50 to 59 who received an inactivated influenza vaccine. The sample consisted of PBMCs from blood, taken on the day of vaccination. The rearrangement joins TRBV29-1 to TRBJ2-1; D is possibly TRBD2 (5 bases). The CDR3, as DNA: TGCAGCGCAGGCGAGCGGAAATTCAATGAGCAGTTCTTC. Protein sequence: CSAGERKFNEQFF.